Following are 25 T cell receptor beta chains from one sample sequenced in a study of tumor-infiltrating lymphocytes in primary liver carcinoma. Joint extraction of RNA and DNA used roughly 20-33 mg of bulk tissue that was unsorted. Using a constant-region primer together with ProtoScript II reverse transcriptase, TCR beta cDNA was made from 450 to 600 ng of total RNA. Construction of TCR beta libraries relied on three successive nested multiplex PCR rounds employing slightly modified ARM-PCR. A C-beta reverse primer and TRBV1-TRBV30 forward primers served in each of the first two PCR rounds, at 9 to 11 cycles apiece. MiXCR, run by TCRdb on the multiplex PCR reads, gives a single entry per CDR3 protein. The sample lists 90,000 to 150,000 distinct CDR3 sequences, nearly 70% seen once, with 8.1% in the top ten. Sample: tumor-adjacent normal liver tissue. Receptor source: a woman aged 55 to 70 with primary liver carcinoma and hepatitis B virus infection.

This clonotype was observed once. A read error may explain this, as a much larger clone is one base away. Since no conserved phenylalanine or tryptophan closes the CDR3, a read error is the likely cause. Here the CDR3 DNA reads TGTGCCAGTCGACTAGCGGGACCCCACGAGCAGTACATC. It codes for CASRLAGPHEQYI. The chain links TRBV28 to TRBJ2-7, with TRBD2 identical over 11 bases. V shed 9 bases, J shed 5 bases, and the junction held 6 bases outside the gene matches. CDR3 length: 13 amino acids. Per the germline V gene, CDR1 is MDHEN and CDR2 is SYDVKM.

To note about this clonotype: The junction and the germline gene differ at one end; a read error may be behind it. The DNA of the CDR3 is TGCAGCGCCGGGACAGGGGGCGTTACTGGGTCCAACGTCCTGACTTTC. Translated, it gives CSAGTGGVTGSNVLTF. The chain joins TRBV29-1 to TRBJ2-6, with 12 bases matching TRBD1. The CDR3 runs to 16 residues. Per the germline V gene, CDR1 is SQVTM and CDR2 is ANQGSEA.

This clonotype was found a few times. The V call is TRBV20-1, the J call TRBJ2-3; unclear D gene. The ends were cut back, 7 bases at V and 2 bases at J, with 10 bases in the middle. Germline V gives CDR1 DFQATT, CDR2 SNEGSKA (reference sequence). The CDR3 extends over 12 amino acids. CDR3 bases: TGCAGTGGGCCAGACAACACAGATACGCAGTATTTT. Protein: CSGPDNTDTQYF.

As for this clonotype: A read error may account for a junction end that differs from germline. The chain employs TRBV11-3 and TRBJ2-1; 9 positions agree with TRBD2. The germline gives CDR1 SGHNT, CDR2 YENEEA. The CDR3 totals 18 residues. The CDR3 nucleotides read TGTGCTAGCAGCTTAGATCAAGGCGGGAGGGCCGACTACAATGAGCAGTTCTTC. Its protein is CASSLDQGGRADYNEQFF.

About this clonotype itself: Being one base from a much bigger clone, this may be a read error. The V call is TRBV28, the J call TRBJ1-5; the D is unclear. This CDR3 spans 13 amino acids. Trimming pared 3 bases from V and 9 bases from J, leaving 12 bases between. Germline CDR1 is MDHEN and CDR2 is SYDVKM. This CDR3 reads CASSFGGDRPQHF. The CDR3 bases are TGTGCCAGCAGTTTCGGCGGCGATCGGCCCCAGCATTTT. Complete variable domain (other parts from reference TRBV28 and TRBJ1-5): DVKVTQSSRYLVKRTGEKVFLECVQDMDHENMFWYRQDPGLGLRLIYFSYDVKMKEKGDIPEGYSVSREKKERFSLILESASTNQTSMYLCASSFGGDRPQHFGDGTRLSIL.

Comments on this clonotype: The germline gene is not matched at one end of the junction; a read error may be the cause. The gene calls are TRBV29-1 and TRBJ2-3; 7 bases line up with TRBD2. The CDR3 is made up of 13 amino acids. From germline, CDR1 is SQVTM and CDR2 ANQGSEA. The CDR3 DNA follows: TGTAGCGCCCCGACTAGCAGCACAGATACGCAGTATTTT. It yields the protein CSAPTSSTDTQYF.

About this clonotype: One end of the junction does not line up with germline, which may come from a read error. The CDR3 nucleotides read TGTGCCAGCAGCCCCCGACAGGGGTTAAACACAGATACGCACTATTTT. This encodes CASSPRQGLNTDTHYF. This sequence joins TRBV11-3 and TRBJ2-3, with 8 bases lining up with TRBD1. The CDR3 covers 16 residues. CDR1 is SGHNT and CDR2 is YENEEA in the germline V gene. Complete variable domain (other parts from reference TRBV11-3 and TRBJ2-3): EAGVVQSPRYKIIEKKQPVAFWCNPISGHNTLYWYLQNLGQGPELLIRYENEEAVDDSQLPKDRFSAERLKGVDSTLKIQPAELGDSAVYLCASSPRQGLNTDTHYFGPGTRLTVL.

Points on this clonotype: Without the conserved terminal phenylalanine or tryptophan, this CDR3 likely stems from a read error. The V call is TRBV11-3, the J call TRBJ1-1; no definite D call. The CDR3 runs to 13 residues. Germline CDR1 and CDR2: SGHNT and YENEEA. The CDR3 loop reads CDSTHGRATEAFS. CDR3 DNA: TGTGACAGCACCCATGGGAGGGCTACTGAAGCTTTCTCT.

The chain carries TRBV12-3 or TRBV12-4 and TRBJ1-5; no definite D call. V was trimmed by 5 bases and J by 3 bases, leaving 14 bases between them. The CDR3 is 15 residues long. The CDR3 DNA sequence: TGTGCCAGCAGTCCGAGAGGCAATAACAATCAGCCCCAGCATTTT. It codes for CASSPRGNNNQPQHF.

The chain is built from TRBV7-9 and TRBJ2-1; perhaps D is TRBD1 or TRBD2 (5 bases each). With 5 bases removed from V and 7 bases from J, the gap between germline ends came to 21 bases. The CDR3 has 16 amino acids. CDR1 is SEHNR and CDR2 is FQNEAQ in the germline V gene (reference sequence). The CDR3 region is CASSRDPIGSWNEQFF. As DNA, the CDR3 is TGTGCCAGCAGCCGGGACCCAATAGGAAGTTGGAATGAGCAGTTCTTC.

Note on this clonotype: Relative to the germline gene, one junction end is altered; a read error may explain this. In DNA form, the CDR3 reads TGTGCCAGCTGTTGGACAGGAACTAATGAAAAACTATTTTTT. It is translated as CASCWTGTNEKLFF. J is TRBJ1-4 and V is TRBV6-5; 7 bases are a match to TRBD1. This CDR3 is built from 14 residues. The germline gives CDR1 MNHEY, CDR2 SVGAGI.

The CDR3 loop reads CASSISATGVDGYTF. DNA of the CDR3: TGTGCCAGCAGCATATCCGCGACAGGGGTGGATGGCTACACCTTC. The rearrangement uses TRBV7-9 and TRBJ1-2, with 8 bases matching TRBD1. Per the germline V gene, CDR1 is SEHNR and CDR2 is FQNEAQ (reference sequence). Trimming at V came to 5 bases and at J to 6 bases, leaving 11 bases not matched to a gene. This CDR3 spans 15 amino acids.

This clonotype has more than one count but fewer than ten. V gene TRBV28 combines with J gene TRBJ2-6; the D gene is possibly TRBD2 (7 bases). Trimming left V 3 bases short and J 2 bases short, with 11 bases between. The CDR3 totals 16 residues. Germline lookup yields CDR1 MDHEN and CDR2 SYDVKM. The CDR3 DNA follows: TGTGCCAGCAGTTTTTTAGGGGGGGCTGGGGCCAACGTCCTGACTTTC. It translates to CASSFLGGAGANVLTF.

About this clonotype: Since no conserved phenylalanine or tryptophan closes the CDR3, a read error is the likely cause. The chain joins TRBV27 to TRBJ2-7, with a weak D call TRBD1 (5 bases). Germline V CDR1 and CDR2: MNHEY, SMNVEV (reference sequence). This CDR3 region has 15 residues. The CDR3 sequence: CASSPFQGYLYEQYC. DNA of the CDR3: TGTGCCAGCAGTCCCTTCCAGGGATACCTATACGAACAGTACTGC.

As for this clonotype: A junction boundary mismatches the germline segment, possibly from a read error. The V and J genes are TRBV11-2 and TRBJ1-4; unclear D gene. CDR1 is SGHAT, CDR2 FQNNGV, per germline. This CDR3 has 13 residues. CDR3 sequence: CDSSLEPLSALNF. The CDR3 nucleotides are TGTGACAGCAGCTTAGAGCCTTTGTCGGCACTGAATTTT.

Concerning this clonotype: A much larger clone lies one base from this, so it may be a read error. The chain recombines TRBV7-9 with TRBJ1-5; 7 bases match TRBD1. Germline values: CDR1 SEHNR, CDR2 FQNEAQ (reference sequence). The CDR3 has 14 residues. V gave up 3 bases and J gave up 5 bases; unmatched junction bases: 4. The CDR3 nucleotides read TGTGCCAGCAGCTTTCAGGGGGACGATCAGCCCCAGCATTTT. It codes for CASSFQGDDQPQHF. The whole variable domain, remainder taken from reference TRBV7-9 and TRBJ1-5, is DTGVSQNPRHKITKRGQNVTFRCDPISEHNRLYWYRQTLGQGPEFLTYFQNEAQLEKSRLLSDRFSAERPKGSFSTLEIQRTEQGDSAMYLCASSFQGDDQPQHFGDGTRLSIL.

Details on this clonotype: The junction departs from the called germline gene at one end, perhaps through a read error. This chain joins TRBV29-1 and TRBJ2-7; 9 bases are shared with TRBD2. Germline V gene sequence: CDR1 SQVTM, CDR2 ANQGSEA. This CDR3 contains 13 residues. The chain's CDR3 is CSVWISGSYEQYF. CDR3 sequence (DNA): TGCAGCGTCTGGATTAGCGGGAGCTACGAGCAGTATTTC.

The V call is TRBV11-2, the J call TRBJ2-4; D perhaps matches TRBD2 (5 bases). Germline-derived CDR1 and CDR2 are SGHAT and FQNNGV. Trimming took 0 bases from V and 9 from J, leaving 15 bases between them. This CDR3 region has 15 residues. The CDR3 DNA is TGTGCCAGCAGCTTAGAATCGGCTAGCCAGACCATTCAGTACTTC. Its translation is CASSLESASQTIQYF.

The CDR3 loop reads CSASGQGHTGELFF. DNA of the CDR3: TGCAGTGCTAGCGGGCAGGGGCACACCGGGGAGCTGTTTTTT. The chain joins TRBV20-1 to TRBJ2-2; D possibly corresponds to TRBD1 (6 bases). Between the trimmed V and J ends, which lost 3 bases and 3 bases, there was a span of 11 bases. This CDR3 has 14 amino acids. Germline V gene data show CDR1 as DFQATT and CDR2 as SNEGSKA (reference sequence).

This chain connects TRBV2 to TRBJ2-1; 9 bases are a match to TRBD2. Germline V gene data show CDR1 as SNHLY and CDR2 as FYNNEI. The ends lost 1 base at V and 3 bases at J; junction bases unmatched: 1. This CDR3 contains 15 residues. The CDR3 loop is CASSEGLADYNEQFF. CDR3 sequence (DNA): TGTGCCAGCAGTGAAGGACTAGCGGACTACAATGAGCAGTTCTTC.

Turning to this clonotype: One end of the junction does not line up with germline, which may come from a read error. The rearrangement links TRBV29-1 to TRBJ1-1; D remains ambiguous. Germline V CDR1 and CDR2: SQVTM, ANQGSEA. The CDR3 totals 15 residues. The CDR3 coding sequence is TGCAGCGTTTGCCAAACCGGGATAGGGAACACTGAAGCTCTCTTT. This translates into CSVCQTGIGNTEALF.

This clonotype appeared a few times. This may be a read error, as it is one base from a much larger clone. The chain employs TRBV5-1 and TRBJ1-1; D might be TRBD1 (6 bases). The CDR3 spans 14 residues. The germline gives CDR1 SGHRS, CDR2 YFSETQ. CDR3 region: CTSSPPAGATEAFF. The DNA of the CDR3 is TGCACCAGCAGCCCGCCGGCGGGGGCGACTGAAGCTTTCTTT.

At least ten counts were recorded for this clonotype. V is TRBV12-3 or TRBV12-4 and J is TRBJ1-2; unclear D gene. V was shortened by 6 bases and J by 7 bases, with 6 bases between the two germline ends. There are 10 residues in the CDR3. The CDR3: CASRLSGYTF. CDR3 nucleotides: TGTGCCAGCAGACTGTCTGGCTACACCTTC.

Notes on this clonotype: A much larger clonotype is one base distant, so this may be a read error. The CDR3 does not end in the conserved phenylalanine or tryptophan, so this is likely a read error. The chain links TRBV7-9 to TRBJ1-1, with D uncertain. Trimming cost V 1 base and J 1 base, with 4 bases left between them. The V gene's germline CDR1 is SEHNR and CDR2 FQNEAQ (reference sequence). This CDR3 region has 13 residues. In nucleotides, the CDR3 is TGTGCCAGCAGCTTAGAACCGAACACTGAAGCTTTCCTT. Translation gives CASSLEPNTEAFL.

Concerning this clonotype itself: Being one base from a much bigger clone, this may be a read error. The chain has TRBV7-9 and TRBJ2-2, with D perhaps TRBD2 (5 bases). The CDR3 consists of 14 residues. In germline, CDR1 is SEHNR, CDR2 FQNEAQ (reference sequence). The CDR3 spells CASSFSENAGELFF. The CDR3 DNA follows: TGTGCCAGCAGCTTTAGCGAGAACGCCGGGGAGCTGTTTTTT.